A selection of T cell receptor beta chains follows, all from one sample in a study of blood T cell repertoires in COVID-19. The protocol was immunoSEQ multiplex PCR, while the TCRdb copy is restricted to in-frame clones and leaves out a portion. The sample contains 110,000 or so clones, roughly 88% of which appear only once. The sequenced sample was peripheral blood. These receptor sequences come from a woman between 65 and 79 years old who had recovered from COVID-19. Each CDR3 is given with its conserved first and last residue. D genes are given only for firm matches.

TRBJ2-2,TRBD1,TRBV15,TGTGCCACCAGTACAGGGGCCTCGAACACCGGGGAGCTGTTTTTT,CATSTGASNTGELFF
TRBJ2-5,TRBD2,TRBV2,TGTGCCAGCCAGACTAGCGGGAGTGGTTGGGGAATAAGCCAAGAGACCCAGTACTTC,CASQTSGSGWGISQETQYF
TRBJ1-2,TRBD1,TRBV18,TGTGCCAGCTCACCAGGGACAGGGCTGTACGGCTACACCTTC,CASSPGTGLYGYTF
TRBJ2-5,NA,TRBV7-2,TGTGCCAGCAGCTTAGTAGTCTATAGGGGGGGCGGGGCCCAGTACTTC,CASSLVVYRGGGAQYF
TRBJ1-4,TRBD1,TRBV7-2,TGTGCCAGCAGCTCGGACAGGTGGAATGAAAAACTGTTTTTT,CASSSDRWNEKLFF
TRBJ1-5,NA,TRBV18,TGTGCCAGCTCACCAGGGCACGCGGGGCAGCCCCAGCATTTT,CASSPGHAGQPQHF
TRBJ1-1,NA,TRBV9,TGTGCCAGCAGCGTCCATGCAGGCGAAGCTTTCTTT,CASSVHAGEAFF
TRBJ1-3,NA,TRBV6-5,TGTGCCAGCAGATCCCTCGTCTCTGGAAACACCATATATTTT,CASRSLVSGNTIYF
TRBJ2-3,TRBD1,TRBV28,TGTGCCAGCAGTTCTGAGGGGGCTTCAACAGATACGCAGTATTTT,CASSSEGASTDTQYF
TRBJ2-1,NA,TRBV29-1,TGCAGCGTTGAAGGACGGGGGAATGAGCAGTTCTTC,CSVEGRGNEQFF
TRBJ2-5,NA,TRBV3-1/TRBV3-2,TGTGCCAGCAGCCAAATGGCGGGAGAGACCCAGTACTTC,CASSQMAGETQYF
TRBJ1-5,NA,TRBV7-2,TGTGCCAGCAGCCCCGGGACTTTTGGTAGCGGACAGCCCCAGCATTTT,CASSPGTFGSGQPQHF
TRBJ2-5,NA,TRBV4-3,TGCGCCAGCAGCCAAGAGGAGGGCTTGGGGACCCAGTACTTC,CASSQEEGLGTQYF
TRBJ2-3,NA,TRBV9,TGTGCCAGCAGCGTAGGGGGACACCAGACAGATACGCAGTATTTT,CASSVGGHQTDTQYF
TRBJ1-1,TRBD1,TRBV7-8,TGTGCCAGCAGTCGGGGACAGGACTTGAAATTGGCTTTCTTT,CASSRGQDLKLAFF
TRBJ2-3,TRBD2,TRBV6-2/TRBV6-3,TGTGCCAGCAGTTCCACTAGCGGGTATCGGGTTACGCAGTATTTT,CASSSTSGYRVTQYF
TRBJ2-7,TRBD2,TRBV19,TGTGCCAGTAGTATATACGCGGCGGGAGCCGCTTCCTACGAGCAGTACTTC,CASSIYAAGAASYEQYF
TRBJ2-1,TRBD1,TRBV6-5,TGTGCCAGCACCCCCGGACAGGGATTAGGTGAGCAGTTCTTC,CASTPGQGLGEQFF